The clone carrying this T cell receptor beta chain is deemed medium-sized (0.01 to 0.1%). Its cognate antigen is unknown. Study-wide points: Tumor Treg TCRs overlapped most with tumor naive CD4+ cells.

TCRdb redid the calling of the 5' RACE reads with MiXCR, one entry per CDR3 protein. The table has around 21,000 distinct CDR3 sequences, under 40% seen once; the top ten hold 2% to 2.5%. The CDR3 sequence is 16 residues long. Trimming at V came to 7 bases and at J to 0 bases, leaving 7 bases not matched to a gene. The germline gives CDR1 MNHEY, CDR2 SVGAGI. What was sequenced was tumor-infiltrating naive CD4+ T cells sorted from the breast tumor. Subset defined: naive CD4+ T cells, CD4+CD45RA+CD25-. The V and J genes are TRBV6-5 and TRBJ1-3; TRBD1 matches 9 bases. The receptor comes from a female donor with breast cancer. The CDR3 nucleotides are TGTGCCAGCACCACAGGGGGCGCGGGCTCTGGAAACACCATATATTTT. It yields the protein CASTTGGAGSGNTIYF.